The TCR beta chain under discussion was sequenced for a study of shared T cell receptors in the human thymus (dated by TCRdb to the early 2020s). Regarding the study in general: The study examined how self-reactive, shared T-cell receptor alpha chains are generated in the human thymus.

To note about this clone: The clone's antigen remains unknown. Qualities for individual bases were not recorded, and no much larger clone is one base off.

Libraries were constructed by the immunoSEQ multiplex PCR assay. TCRdb stores this immuneACCESS table with in-frame sequences only. Part of the clones is absent; in the studies checked, under half of the shortfall reflects unresolved V genes, and no reason is known for the rest. This sample has hundreds of thousands of clones in its table, and 87% of those were observed once. In total, the top ten clones hold about 0.0094% of the sample. From the cysteine through the phenylalanine, the CDR3 covers 14 amino acids. The retained sequence is limited to the CDR3, 42 bases, with the frame set at the first base. From the germline V gene (reference sequence), CDR1 is MNHEY and CDR2 is SMNVEV. Trimming removed 8 bases from V and 5 bases from J, leaving 17 bases between the germline ends. The data also belong to a second study, concerning human thymus T cells. As that second study puts it: Donors were immunologically healthy infants undergoing open corrective cardiac surgery for congenital heart defects in Finland. Thymus tissue was collected as surgical resects that were removed during corrective cardiac surgery. Usage of V and J gene segments appeared to be biased in both the thymic and the peripheral blood repertoires. According to the related research, thymic TCR repertoires were highly overlapping among unrelated individuals. The study used 7 or 8 infant thymus samples plus four related peripheral blood samples to characterize TCR alpha and beta repertoires. Donor ages ranged from about 6 to 250 days, and the cohort comprised about 6 male and a couple of female infants. Thymocytes were released mechanically from tissue and stored at -70 °C as pellets of 10-30 million cells. A QIAsymphony instrument was used to extract genomic DNA from frozen cell pellets. Using the immunoSEQ multiplex PCR assay, the TCRB and TCRAD loci were amplified from a standardized quantity of quality-controlled genomic DNA. The amplicons covered the V(D)J region and were long enough to include the CDR3 and to identify the V and J genes. Amplicon sequencing was performed on an Illumina platform through the commercial immunoSEQ service. Primer bias and sequencing errors were corrected as previously described, and TCRAD and TCRB were defined on the basis of the IMGT database. The repertoires were analysed using immunoSEQ Analyzer 3.0 and VDJTools for basic statistics, V/J segment usage, diversity estimates, rarefaction and pairwise overlap. To estimate diversity, the Chao1, ChaoE, Efron-Thisted, Shannon and inverse Simpson indices were applied, and diversity was also estimated on datasets down-sampled to the smallest sample. Repertoire overlap used strict matching of CDR3 nucleotide sequence, V gene and J gene, with Jaccard-based multidimensional scaling clustering. On average, thymus samples yielded 800,000 or so unique TCRB clonotypes, whereas blood samples yielded around 84,000.

Material: thymocytes. The rearranged segments are TRBV27 and TRBJ2-3, and possibly TRBD1, on 7 matching bases. The TCR comes from a boy younger than two with a congenital heart defect. Donor details come from another sample of the same person, matched by shared clones. The DNA sequence is given as TGTGCCAGCGCTGGAGGGGGCGCCGAAGATACGCAGTATTTT. Translated, it reads CASAGGGAEDTQYF.